These 22 T cell receptor beta chains were all obtained from the same sample, sequenced in a study of technical replicates of blood from a few donors. Generated by immunoSEQ multiplex PCR, the TCRdb table keeps only in-frame clones and is missing some. Here the sample spans around 13,000 clones, around four fifths being singletons. The sequencing sample was made of PBMCs. The receptors were sampled from a human donor in good health.

The chain is built from TRBV5-1 and TRBJ2-3, with D hard to call. Germline CDR1 is SGHRS and CDR2 is YFSETQ. V was pared by 0 bases and J by 6 bases, with 8 bases between. The CDR3 length is 13 residues. CDR3 nucleotides: TGCGCCAGCAGCTTGGAGTACCAGGATACGCAGTATTTT. Amino acids: CASSLEYQDTQYF.

The chain has TRBV6-4 and TRBJ2-3; D gene unclear. Trimming pared 4 bases from V and 2 bases from J, leaving 7 bases between. Germline CDR1 and CDR2: MRHNA and SNTAGT. The CDR3 has 13 residues. As DNA, the CDR3 is TGTGCCAGCAGTGGGGCCCACACAGATACGCAGTATTTT. Its protein product is CASSGAHTDTQYF.

The chain combines TRBV5-1 with TRBJ1-1, with a possible D match to TRBD1 (5 bases). The CDR3 runs to 15 residues. V was shortened by 0 bases and J by 2 bases, with 11 bases between the two germline ends. Germline CDR1 reads SGHRS; CDR2 reads YFSETQ. CDR3 sequence: CASSLELRGNTEAFF. DNA of the CDR3: TGCGCCAGCAGCTTGGAACTAAGGGGAAACACTGAAGCTTTCTTT. Full variable domain (rest looked up from reference TRBV5-1 and TRBJ1-1): KAGVTQTPRYLIKTRGQQVTLSCSPISGHRSVSWYQQTPGQGLQFLFEYFSETQRNKGNFPGRFSGRQFSNSRSEMNVSTLELGDSALYLCASSLELRGNTEAFFGQGTRLTVV.

V usage is TRBV5-4 and J usage is TRBJ2-7, with D possibly TRBD2 on 5 matching bases. The CDR3 consists of 15 residues. The V end was cut by 0 bases, the J end by 2 bases, with 12 bases between. CDR1 SGHNT and CDR2 YYREEE come from the germline V gene (reference sequence). The CDR3 reads CASSLAVGGTYEQYF. CDR3 bases: TGTGCCAGCAGCTTGGCGGTAGGAGGCACCTACGAGCAGTACTTC.

The rearrangement uses TRBV28 and TRBJ1-5, with 8 bases aligning to TRBD1. J gave up 3 bases and V 4 bases, and 11 bases lay outside the gene matches. Per germline, CDR1 MDHEN and CDR2 SYDVKM. There are 17 residues in the CDR3. The CDR3 region is CASSSYRDRLTNQPQHF. CDR3 coding DNA: TGTGCCAGCAGTTCGTACCGGGACAGGTTGACCAATCAGCCCCAGCATTTT.

The rearrangement links TRBV10-3 to TRBJ2-7; 11 bases align to TRBD2. The CDR3 covers 13 residues. V lost 6 bases, J lost 3 bases, and 1 base stayed unmatched. Germline lookup yields CDR1 ENHRY and CDR2 SYGVKD. CDR3 protein: CAIRTSGNYEQYF. CDR3 coding DNA: TGTGCCATCAGGACTAGCGGGAACTACGAGCAGTACTTC.

The chain recombines TRBV6-8 with TRBJ2-7; the match to TRBD2 covers 10 bases. The CDR3 totals 17 residues. V was clipped by 2 bases and J by 5 bases; unmatched bases: 12. CDR1 is MNHGY, CDR2 SAAAGT, per germline. The CDR3 region is CASSYGELAGRVHEQYF. The CDR3 nucleotides read TGTGCCAGCAGTTACGGCGAACTAGCGGGAAGAGTCCACGAGCAGTACTTC.

J is TRBJ1-2 and V is TRBV7-9; D uncertain. The germline V and J ends were trimmed by 1 base and 4 bases, with 13 bases remaining between them. This CDR3 comprises 15 residues. CDR1 is SEHNR, CDR2 FQNEAQ, per germline (reference sequence). CDR3 in amino acids: CASSLDRAAGYGYTF. CDR3 sequence (DNA): TGTGCCAGCAGCTTAGATAGGGCGGCGGGCTATGGCTACACCTTC. The full variable domain, completed using reference TRBV7-9 and TRBJ1-2, is DTGVSQNPRHKITKRGQNVTFRCDPISEHNRLYWYRQTLGQGPEFLTYFQNEAQLEKSRLLSDRFSAERPKGSFSTLEIQRTEQGDSAMYLCASSLDRAAGYGYTFGSGTRLTVV.

V and J are TRBV27 and TRBJ2-2; weak D call: TRBD2 (5 bases). V lost 3 bases, J lost 6 bases, and 8 bases lay in between. CDR3 length: 13 residues. Germline V gene data show CDR1 as MNHEY and CDR2 as SMNVEV (reference sequence). DNA of the CDR3: TGTGCCAGCAGTTTCACAGCGGCCGGGGAGCTGTTTTTT. Its protein product is CASSFTAAGELFF.

The chain has TRBV6-5 and TRBJ2-7; a weak D match, TRBD1 (6 bases). The CDR3 contains 15 residues. The V gene's germline CDR1 is MNHEY and CDR2 SVGAGI. Trimming stripped 4 bases from V and 6 bases from J, with 19 bases between. The CDR3 region is CASSFDGTGLREQYF. CDR3 nucleotides: TGTGCCAGCAGTTTTGACGGTACAGGGTTACGCGAGCAGTACTTC.

The chain links TRBV18 to TRBJ2-5; 9 bases agree with TRBD2. Trimming cost V 0 bases and J 0 bases; bases outside gene matches: 5. This CDR3 is built from 17 residues. Germline CDR1 KGHSH, CDR2 LQKENI. The CDR3: CASSPPTSGWYQETQYF. The DNA of the CDR3 is TGTGCCAGCTCACCACCGACTAGCGGATGGTACCAAGAGACCCAGTACTTC.

V gene TRBV18 combines with J gene TRBJ1-4, with a weak D call TRBD1 (5 bases). Trimming removed 1 base at V and 2 bases at J, with 8 bases between. The CDR3 covers 15 residues. Germline V gene lookup returns CDR1 KGHSH and CDR2 LQKENI. The CDR3 loop reads CASSPRGMTNEKLFF. CDR3 DNA sequence: TGTGCCAGCTCACCACGGGGCATGACTAATGAAAAACTGTTTTTT.

The chain uses TRBV4-2 and TRBJ2-6, with 8 bases that match TRBD1. CDR1 and CDR2 (germline): LGHNA, YNFKEQ. CDR3 length equals 17 residues. Trimming at V came to 3 bases and at J to 2 bases, leaving 6 bases not matched to a gene. Here the CDR3 reads CASSQGDRRTGANVLTF. The CDR3 nucleotides are TGTGCCAGCAGCCAGGGGGACAGGCGGACTGGGGCCAACGTCCTGACTTTC.

V usage is TRBV7-9 and J usage is TRBJ1-1; D may be TRBD1 (6 bases). The CDR3 spans 14 residues. From germline, CDR1 is SEHNR and CDR2 FQNEAQ (reference sequence). Trimming shortened V by 5 bases and J by 4 bases, and 14 bases separated the two germline ends. The CDR3 sequence: CASSPDSRVTEAFF. Written as DNA, the CDR3 is TGTGCCAGCAGCCCGGACAGCCGGGTCACTGAAGCTTTCTTT.

Only a few counts were recorded for this clone. The genes are TRBV27 and TRBJ2-1; 13 bases line up with TRBD2. Per germline, CDR1 MNHEY and CDR2 SMNVEV (reference sequence). The J segment lost 9 bases and the V segment lost 6 bases, leaving 8 bases of the junction unmatched. The CDR3 loop spans 15 amino acids. The CDR3 nucleotides are TGTGCCAGCAGAGTCGGGACTAGCGGGATTCCTGAGCAGTTCTTC. Translating it yields CASRVGTSGIPEQFF.

CDR3 residues: CASSITASGRGEQFF. CDR3 DNA: TGTGCCAGTAGTATAACGGCTAGCGGGAGGGGTGAGCAGTTCTTC. The gene calls are TRBV19 and TRBJ2-1; 12 bases agree with TRBD2. The V and J ends lost 2 bases and 9 bases, in that order; junction bases with no gene match: 5. The CDR3 loop spans 15 amino acids. Germline-derived CDR1 and CDR2 are LNHDA and SQIVND (reference sequence).

The chain joins TRBV5-1 to TRBJ2-1; 8 nucleotides line up with TRBD2. The V gene's germline CDR1 is SGHRS and CDR2 YFSETQ. CDR3 length: 16 amino acids. V was clipped by 4 bases and J by 4 bases; unmatched bases: 10. CDR3 loop: CASSILAANGYNEQFF. DNA for the CDR3: TGCGCCAGCAGCATACTAGCGGCTAATGGGTACAATGAGCAGTTCTTC. The full variable domain, in which reference TRBV5-1 and TRBJ2-1 provide the parts outside the CDR3, is KAGVTQTPRYLIKTRGQQVTLSCSPISGHRSVSWYQQTPGQGLQFLFEYFSETQRNKGNFPGRFSGRQFSNSRSEMNVSTLELGDSALYLCASSILAANGYNEQFFGPGTRLTVL.

A few counts support this clone. The CDR3 reads CASSQVGRGPQHF. CDR3 nucleotides: TGTGCCAGCAGCCAAGTCGGGAGAGGTCCCCAGCATTTT. This chain connects TRBV14 to TRBJ1-5; D unclear. CDR1 SGHDN and CDR2 FVKESK come from the germline V gene. Trimming left V 1 base short and J 10 bases short, with 11 bases between. The CDR3 runs to 13 residues.

Judged by abundance, this clone is medium-sized. The chain couples TRBV27 to TRBJ2-7, with D possibly being TRBD2 (5 bases). V was clipped by 6 bases and J by 7 bases, with 16 bases between them. The CDR3 is made up of 13 amino acids. Per germline, CDR1 MNHEY and CDR2 SMNVEV (reference sequence). The CDR3 DNA follows: TGTGCCAGCAGCCCCACGAGCGCGGGTGAGCAGTACTTC. This encodes CASSPTSAGEQYF.

This clone was seen more than once but under ten times. This chain connects TRBV10-3 to TRBJ2-5; 8 positions agree with TRBD2. V lost 5 bases and J lost 5; bases outside the gene matches: 7. Germline CDR1 ENHRY, CDR2 SYGVKD. The CDR3 is 14 residues long. CDR3 loop: CAISFSGRGETQYF. The CDR3 nucleotides read TGTGCCATCAGTTTCAGCGGGAGAGGCGAGACCCAGTACTTC.

The chain combines TRBV5-6 with TRBJ1-2, with 10 bases aligning to TRBD1. The CDR3 runs to 14 residues. Losses at the gene ends were 0 bases for V and 6 bases for J; bases not matched to a gene: 2. Looked up from germline, CDR1 is SGHDT and CDR2 is YYEEEE. As DNA, the CDR3 is TGTGCCAGCAGCTTGGGGACAGGGGGTGATGGCTACACCTTC. Protein product: CASSLGTGGDGYTF.

This chain uses TRBV10-2 with TRBJ2-4; tentatively, D is TRBD1 (6 bases). Germline-derived CDR1 and CDR2 are WSHSY and SAAADI. The CDR3 is made up of 13 amino acids. Trimming removed 5 bases from V and 5 bases from J, with 10 bases in between. The CDR3 DNA reads as TGCGCCAGCAGTACACACAGGGAAAACATTCAGTACTTC. It is translated as CASSTHRENIQYF.